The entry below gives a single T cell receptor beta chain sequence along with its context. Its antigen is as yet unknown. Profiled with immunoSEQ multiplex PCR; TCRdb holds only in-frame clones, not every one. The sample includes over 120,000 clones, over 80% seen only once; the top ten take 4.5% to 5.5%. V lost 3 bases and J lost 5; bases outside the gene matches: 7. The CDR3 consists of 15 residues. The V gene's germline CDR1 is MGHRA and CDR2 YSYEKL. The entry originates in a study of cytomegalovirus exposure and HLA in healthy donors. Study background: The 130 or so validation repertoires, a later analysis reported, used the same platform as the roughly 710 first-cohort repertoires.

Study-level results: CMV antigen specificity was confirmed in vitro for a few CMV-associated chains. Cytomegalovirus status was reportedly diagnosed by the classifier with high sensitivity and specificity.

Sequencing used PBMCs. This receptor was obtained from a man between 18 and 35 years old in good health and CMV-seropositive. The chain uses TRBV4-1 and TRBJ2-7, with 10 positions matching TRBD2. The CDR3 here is CASSQGLAGVNEQYF. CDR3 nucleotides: TGCGCCAGCAGCCAGGGTCTAGCGGGAGTCAACGAGCAGTACTTC.